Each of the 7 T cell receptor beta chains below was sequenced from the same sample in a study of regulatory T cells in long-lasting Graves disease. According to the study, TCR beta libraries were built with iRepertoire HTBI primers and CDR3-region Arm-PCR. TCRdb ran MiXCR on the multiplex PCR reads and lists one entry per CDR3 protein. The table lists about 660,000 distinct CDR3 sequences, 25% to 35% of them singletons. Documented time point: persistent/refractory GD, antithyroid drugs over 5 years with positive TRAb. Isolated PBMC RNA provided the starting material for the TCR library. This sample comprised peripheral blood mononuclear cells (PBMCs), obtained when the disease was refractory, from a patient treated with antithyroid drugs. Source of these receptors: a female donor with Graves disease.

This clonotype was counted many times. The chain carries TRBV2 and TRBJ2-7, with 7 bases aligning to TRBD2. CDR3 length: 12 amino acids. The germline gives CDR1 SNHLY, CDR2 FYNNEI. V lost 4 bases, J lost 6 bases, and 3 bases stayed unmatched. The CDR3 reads CASSGTRGEQYF. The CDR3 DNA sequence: TGTGCCAGCAGTGGGACTAGAGGCGAGCAGTACTTC.

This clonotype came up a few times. CDR3 loop: CASSQGTATQKLFF. CDR3 coding DNA: TGTGCCAGCAGCCAAGGGACAGCGACCCAAAAACTGTTTTTT. The chain joins TRBV3-1 to TRBJ1-4; tentative D call: TRBD1 (6 bases). V shed 1 base and J shed 9 bases, with 12 bases lying between them. CDR1 and CDR2 from the germline V gene are LGHDT and YNNKEL (reference sequence). The CDR3 runs 14 residues.

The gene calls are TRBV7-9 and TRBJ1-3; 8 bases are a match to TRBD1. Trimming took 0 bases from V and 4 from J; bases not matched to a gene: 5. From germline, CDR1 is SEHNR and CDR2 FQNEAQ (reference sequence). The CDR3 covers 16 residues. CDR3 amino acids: CASSLADRVYGNTIYF. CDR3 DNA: TGTGCCAGCAGCTTAGCGGACAGGGTGTACGGAAACACCATATATTTT.

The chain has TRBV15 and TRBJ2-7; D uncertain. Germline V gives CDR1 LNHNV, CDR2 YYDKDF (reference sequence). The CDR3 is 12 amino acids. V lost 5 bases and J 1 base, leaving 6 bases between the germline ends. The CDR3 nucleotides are TGTGCCACCAGCCCCGGGTCCTACGAGCAGTACTTC. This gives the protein CATSPGSYEQYF.

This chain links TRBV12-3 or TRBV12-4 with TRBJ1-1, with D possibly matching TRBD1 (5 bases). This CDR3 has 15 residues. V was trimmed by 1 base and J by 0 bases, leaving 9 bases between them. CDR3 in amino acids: CASSLGDGLNTEAFF. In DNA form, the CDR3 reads TGTGCCAGCAGTTTAGGGGACGGACTGAACACTGAAGCTTTCTTT.

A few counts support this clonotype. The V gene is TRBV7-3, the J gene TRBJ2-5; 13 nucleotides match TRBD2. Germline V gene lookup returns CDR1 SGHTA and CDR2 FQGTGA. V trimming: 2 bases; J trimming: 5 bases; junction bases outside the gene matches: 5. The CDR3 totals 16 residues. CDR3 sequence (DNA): TGTGCCAGCAGCTTACGACTAGCGGGAGGCGAGGAGACCCAGTACTTC. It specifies CASSLRLAGGEETQYF.

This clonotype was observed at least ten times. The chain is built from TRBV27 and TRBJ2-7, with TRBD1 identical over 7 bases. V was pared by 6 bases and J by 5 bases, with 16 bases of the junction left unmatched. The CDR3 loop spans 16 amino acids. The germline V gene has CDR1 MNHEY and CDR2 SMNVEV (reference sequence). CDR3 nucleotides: TGTGCCAGCAGCCAGTACCGGGACAGTCCTTCCCACGAGCAGTACTTC. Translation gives CASSQYRDSPSHEQYF.